This T cell receptor beta chain was recovered during a study of monozygotic twins with inflammatory bowel disease. The UMIs contained a 6-nucleotide sample barcode. They were added by template switching during cDNA synthesis. Reprocessing the 5' RACE reads, TCRdb reports a single entry for every CDR3 protein and omits DNA. Its clone listing holds some 170,000 distinct CDR3 sequences. About this clonotype: Its target is not known.

Study-level results: IBD-affected twins scored below their healthy co-twins in TCRbeta diversity (inverse Simpson). Comparison of concordant versus discordant twins revealed no difference in repertoire similarity, possibly due to limited power. Variability in patient repertoires may have come partly from differing immunosuppressive treatments.

CDR3 length: 12 amino acids. CDR1 is DFQATT, CDR2 SNEGSKA, per germline (reference sequence). The clonotype was recovered from a human donor with ulcerative colitis or Crohn's disease, or a healthy co-twin of an affected twin (not recorded which). The chain combines TRBV20-1 with TRBJ2-5; TCRdb selects TRBD1, and the lack of DNA leaves this call unchecked. The sample comprised blood. CDR3 protein: CSIQGRSETQYF.